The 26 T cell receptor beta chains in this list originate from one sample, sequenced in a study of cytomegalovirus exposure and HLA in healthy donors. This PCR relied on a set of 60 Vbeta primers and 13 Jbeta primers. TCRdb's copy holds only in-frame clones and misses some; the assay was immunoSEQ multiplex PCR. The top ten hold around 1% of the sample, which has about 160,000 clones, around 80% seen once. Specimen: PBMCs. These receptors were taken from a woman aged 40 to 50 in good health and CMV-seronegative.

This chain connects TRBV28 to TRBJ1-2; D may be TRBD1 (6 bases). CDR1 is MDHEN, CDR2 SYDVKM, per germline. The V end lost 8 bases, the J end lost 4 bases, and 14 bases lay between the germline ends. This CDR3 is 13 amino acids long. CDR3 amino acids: CASGLRGSYGYTF. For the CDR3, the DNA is TGTGCCAGCGGGCTCAGGGGAAGCTATGGCTACACCTTC.

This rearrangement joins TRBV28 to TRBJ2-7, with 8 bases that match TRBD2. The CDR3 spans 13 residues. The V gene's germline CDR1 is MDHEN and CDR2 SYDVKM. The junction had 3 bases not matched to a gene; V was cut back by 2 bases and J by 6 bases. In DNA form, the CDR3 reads TGTGCCAGCAGTTTAGACGCGGGGGGCGAGCAGTACTTC. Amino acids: CASSLDAGGEQYF.

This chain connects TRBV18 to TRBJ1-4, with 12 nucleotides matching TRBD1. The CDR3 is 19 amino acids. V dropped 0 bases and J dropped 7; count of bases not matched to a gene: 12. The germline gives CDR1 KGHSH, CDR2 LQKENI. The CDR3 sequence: CASSPPGTGGPSATEKLFF. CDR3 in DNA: TGTGCCAGCTCACCACCCGGGACAGGGGGCCCGTCGGCTACTGAAAAACTGTTTTTT.

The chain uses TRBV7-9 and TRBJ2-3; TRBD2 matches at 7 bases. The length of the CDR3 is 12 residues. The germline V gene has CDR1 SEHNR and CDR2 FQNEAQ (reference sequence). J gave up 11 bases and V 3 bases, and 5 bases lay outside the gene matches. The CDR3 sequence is CASSLLGEGQYF. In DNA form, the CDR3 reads TGTGCCAGCAGCTTGTTGGGGGAGGGGCAGTATTTT.

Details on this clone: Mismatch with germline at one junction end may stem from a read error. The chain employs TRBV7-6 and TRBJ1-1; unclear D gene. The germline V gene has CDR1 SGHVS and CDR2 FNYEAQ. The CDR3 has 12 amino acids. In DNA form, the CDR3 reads TGTGCCAGCATCTTAATGGCCTCTGAAGCTTTCTTT. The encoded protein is CASILMASEAFF.

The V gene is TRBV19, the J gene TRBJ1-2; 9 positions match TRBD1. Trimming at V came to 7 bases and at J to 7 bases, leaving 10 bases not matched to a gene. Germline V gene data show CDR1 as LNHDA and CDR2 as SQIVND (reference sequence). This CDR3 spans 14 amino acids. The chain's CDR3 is CASIGTGLAGGYTF. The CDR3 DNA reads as TGTGCCAGTATCGGGACAGGGCTGGCAGGTGGCTACACCTTC.

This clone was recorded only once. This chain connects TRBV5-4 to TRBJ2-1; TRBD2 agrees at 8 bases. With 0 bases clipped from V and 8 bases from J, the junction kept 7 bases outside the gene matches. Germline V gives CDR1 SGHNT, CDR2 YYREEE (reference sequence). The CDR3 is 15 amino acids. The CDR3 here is CASSLGGTRSDEQFF. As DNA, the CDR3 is TGTGCCAGCAGCTTGGGAGGGACTAGGAGCGATGAGCAGTTCTTC.

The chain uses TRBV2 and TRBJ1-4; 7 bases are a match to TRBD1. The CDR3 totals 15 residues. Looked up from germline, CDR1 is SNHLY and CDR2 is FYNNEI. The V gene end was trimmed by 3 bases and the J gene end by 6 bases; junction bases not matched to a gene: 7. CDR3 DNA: TGTGCCAGCAGTGAGGCAGGGGGGAGAGATGAAAAACTGTTTTTT. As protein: CASSEAGGRDEKLFF.

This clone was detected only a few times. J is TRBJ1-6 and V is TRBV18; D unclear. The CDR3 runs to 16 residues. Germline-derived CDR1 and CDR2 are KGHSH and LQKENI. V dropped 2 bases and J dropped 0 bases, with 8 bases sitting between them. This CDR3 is CASSPGQDSYNSPLHF. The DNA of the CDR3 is TGTGCCAGCTCACCAGGCCAGGACTCCTATAATTCACCCCTCCACTTT.

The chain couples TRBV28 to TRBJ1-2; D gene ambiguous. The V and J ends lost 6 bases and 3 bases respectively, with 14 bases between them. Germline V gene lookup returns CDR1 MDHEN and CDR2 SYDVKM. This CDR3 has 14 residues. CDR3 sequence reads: CASSYTEFYYGYTF. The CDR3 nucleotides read TGTGCCAGCAGCTACACGGAGTTCTACTATGGCTACACCTTC.

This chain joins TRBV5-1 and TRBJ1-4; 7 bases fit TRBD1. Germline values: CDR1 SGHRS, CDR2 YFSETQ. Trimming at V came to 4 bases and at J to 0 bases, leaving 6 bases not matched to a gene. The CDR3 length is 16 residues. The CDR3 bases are TGCGCCAGCAGCACTGGACAGGCCGCAACTAATGAAAAACTGTTTTTT. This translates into CASSTGQAATNEKLFF.

The DNA of the CDR3 is TGTGCCAGCAGTCCAAGCGGGAGAGGTCGCGGGGAGCTGTTTTTT. Encoded protein: CASSPSGRGRGELFF. The rearrangement uses TRBV28 and TRBJ2-2; TRBD2 matches at 8 bases. Germline V gives CDR1 MDHEN, CDR2 SYDVKM. J gave up 7 bases and V 5 bases, and 9 bases lay outside the gene matches. The CDR3 totals 15 residues.

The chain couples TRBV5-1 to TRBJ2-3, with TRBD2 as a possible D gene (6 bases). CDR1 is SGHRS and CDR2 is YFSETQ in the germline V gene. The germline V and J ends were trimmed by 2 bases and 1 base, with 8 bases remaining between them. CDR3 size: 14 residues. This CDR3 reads CASSFSSGTDTQYF. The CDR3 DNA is TGCGCCAGCAGCTTCTCTAGCGGCACAGATACGCAGTATTTT.

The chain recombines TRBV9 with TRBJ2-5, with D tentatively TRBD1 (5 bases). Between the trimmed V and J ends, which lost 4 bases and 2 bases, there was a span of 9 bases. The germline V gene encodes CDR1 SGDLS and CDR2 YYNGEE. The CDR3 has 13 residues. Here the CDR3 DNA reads TGTGCCAGCAGCCCCCGACAGCAAGAGACCCAGTACTTC. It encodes CASSPRQQETQYF.

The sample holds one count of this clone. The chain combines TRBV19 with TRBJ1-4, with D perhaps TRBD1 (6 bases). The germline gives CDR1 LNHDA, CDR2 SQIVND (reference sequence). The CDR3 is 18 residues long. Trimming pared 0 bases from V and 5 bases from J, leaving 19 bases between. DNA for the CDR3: TGTGCCAGTAGTATAGAGTCCCGGGACACGAGCCTAAATGAAAAACTGTTTTTT. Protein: CASSIESRDTSLNEKLFF.

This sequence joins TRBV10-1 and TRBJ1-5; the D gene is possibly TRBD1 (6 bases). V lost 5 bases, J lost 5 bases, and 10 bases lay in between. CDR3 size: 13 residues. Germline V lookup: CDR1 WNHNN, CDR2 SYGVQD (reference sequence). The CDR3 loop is CASSQGLDQPQHF. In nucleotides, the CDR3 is TGCGCCAGCAGTCAGGGGTTAGATCAGCCCCAGCATTTT.

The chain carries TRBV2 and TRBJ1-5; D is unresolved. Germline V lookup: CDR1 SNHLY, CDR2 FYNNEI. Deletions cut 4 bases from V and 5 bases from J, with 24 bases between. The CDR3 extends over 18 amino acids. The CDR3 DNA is TGTGCCAGCAGTGGCTCCTCCAACAAGCGGTCCCTTTATCAGCCCCAGCATTTT. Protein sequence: CASSGSSNKRSLYQPQHF.

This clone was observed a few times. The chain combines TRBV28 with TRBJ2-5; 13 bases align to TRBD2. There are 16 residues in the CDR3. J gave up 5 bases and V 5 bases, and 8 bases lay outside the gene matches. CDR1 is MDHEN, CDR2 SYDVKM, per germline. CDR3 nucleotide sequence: TGTGCCAGCAGTCCTGGACTAGCGGGAGCCGGGGAGACCCAGTACTTC. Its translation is CASSPGLAGAGETQYF. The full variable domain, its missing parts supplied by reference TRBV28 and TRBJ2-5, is DVKVTQSSRYLVKRTGEKVFLECVQDMDHENMFWYRQDPGLGLRLIYFSYDVKMKEKGDIPEGYSVSREKKERFSLILESASTNQTSMYLCASSPGLAGAGETQYFGPGTRLLVL.

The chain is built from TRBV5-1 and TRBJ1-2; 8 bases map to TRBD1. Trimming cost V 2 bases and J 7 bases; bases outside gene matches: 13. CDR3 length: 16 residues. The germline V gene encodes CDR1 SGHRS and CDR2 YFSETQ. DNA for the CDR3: TGCGCCAGCAGCTTTTCCAGGGGGCGCGAGTCGGTTGGCTACACCTTC. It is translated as CASSFSRGRESVGYTF.

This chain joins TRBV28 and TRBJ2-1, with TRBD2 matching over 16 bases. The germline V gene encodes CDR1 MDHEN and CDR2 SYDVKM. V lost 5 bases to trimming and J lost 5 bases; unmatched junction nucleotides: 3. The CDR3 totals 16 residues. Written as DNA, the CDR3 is TGTGCCAGCAGTGGGGGACTAGCGGGAGGGCACAATGAGCAGTTCTTC. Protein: CASSGGLAGGHNEQFF.

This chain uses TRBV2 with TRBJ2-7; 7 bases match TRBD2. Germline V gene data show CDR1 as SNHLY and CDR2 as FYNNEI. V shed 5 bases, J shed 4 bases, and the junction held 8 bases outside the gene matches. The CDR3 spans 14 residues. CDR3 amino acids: CASSSSGTSYEQYF. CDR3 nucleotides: TGTGCCAGCAGTTCTAGCGGAACCTCTTACGAGCAGTACTTC.

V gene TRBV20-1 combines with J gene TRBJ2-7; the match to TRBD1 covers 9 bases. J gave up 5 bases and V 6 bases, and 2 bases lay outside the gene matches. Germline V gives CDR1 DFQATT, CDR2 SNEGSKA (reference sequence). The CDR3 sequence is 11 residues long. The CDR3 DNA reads TGCAGTGCGGACAGGGGAGACGAGCAGTACTTC. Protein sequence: CSADRGDEQYF.

The CDR3 nucleotides read TGCGCCAGCAGCCTCCAAGGACAGGGTAAGAATGAGCAGTTCTTC. Amino acid sequence: CASSLQGQGKNEQFF. The rearrangement joins TRBV5-1 to TRBJ2-1; the match to TRBD1 covers 8 bases. CDR1 SGHRS and CDR2 YFSETQ come from the germline V gene. This CDR3 is built from 15 residues. V lost 4 bases to trimming and J lost 7 bases; unmatched junction nucleotides: 10.

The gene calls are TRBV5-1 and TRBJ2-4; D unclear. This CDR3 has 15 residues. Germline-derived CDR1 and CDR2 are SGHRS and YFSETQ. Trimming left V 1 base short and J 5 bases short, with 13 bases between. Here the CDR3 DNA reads TGCGCCAGCAGCTTGTTCACTGGTGGAGAAAACATTCAGTACTTC. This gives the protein CASSLFTGGENIQYF.

The CDR3 DNA reads as TGTGCCAGCAGCTTAGGGCTGGCGAAGGGGGGGGAGCTGTTTTTT. Encoded protein: CASSLGLAKGGELFF. This chain uses TRBV11-3 with TRBJ2-2; possibly TRBD1 for D (5 bases). The germline CDR1 and CDR2 sequences are SGHNT and YENEEA. V was cut by 1 base and J by 8 bases, with 14 bases left in between. The CDR3 has 15 residues.

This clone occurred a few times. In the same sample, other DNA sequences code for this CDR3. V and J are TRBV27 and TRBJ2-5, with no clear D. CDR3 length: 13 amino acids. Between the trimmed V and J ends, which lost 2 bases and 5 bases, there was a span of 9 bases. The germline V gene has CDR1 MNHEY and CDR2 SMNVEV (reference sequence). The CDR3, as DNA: TGTGCCAGCAGTTTACCGGGTGGGGAGACCCAGTACTTC. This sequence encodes CASSLPGGETQYF.